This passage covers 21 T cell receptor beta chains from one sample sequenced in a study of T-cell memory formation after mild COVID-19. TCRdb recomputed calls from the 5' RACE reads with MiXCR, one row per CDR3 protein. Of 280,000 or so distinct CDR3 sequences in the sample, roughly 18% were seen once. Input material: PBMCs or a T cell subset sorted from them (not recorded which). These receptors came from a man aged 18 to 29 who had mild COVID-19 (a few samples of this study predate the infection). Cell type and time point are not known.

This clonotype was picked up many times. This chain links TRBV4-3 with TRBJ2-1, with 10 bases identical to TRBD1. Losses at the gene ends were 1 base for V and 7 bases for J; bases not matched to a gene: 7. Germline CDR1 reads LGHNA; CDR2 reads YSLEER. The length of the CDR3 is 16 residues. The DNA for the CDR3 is TGCGCCAGCAGCCAAGTGGGTGACAGGGGGCGAAATGAGCAGTTCTTC. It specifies CASSQVGDRGRNEQFF.

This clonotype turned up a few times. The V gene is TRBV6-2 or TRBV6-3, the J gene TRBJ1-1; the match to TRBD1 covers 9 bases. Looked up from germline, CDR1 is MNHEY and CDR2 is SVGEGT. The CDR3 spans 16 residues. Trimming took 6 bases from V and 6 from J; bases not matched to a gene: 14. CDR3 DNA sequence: TGTGCCAGCAGAAATTACCCAGGGACAGGGAGGCCTGAAGCTTTCTTT. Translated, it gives CASRNYPGTGRPEAFF.

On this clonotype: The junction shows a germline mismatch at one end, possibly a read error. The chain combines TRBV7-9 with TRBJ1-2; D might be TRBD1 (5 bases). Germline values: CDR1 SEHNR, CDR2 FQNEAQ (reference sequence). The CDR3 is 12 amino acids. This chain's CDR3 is CDSSWDGYGYTF. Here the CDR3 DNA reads TGTGACAGCAGCTGGGACGGCTATGGCTACACCTTC.

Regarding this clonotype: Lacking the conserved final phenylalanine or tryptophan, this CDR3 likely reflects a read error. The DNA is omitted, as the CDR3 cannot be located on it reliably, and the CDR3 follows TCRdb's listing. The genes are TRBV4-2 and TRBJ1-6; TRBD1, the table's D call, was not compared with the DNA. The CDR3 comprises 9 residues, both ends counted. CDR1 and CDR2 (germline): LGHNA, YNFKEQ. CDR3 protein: CASSQAQGV.

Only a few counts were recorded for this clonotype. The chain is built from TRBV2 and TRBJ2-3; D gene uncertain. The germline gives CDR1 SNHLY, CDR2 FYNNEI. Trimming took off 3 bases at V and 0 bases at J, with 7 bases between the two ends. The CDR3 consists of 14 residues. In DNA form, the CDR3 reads TGTGCCAGCAGTGAGGTGGCAAGCACAGATACGCAGTATTTT. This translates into CASSEVASTDTQYF. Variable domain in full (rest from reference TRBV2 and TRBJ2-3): EPEVTQTPSHQVTQMGQEVILRCVPISNHLYFYWYRQILGQKVEFLVSFYNNEISEKSEIFDDQFSVERPDGSNFTLKIRSTKLEDSAMYFCASSEVASTDTQYFGPGTRLTVL.

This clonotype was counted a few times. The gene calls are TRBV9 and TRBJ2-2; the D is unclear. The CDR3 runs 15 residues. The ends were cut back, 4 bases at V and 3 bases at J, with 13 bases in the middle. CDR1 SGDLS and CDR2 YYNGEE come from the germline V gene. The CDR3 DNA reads TGTGCCAGCAGCCTCCCCGGTGGGGACACCGGGGAGCTGTTTTTT. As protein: CASSLPGGDTGELFF.

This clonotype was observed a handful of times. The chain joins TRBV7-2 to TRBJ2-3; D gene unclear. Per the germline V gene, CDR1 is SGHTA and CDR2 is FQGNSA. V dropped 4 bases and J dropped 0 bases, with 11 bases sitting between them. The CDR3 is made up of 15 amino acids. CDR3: CASSSEFTSTDTQYF. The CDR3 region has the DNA TGTGCCAGCAGCTCCGAGTTCACTAGCACAGATACGCAGTATTTT.

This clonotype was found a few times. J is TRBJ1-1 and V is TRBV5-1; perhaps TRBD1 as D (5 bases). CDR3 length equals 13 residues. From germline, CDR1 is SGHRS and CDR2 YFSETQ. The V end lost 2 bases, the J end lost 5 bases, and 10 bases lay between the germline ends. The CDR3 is CASSLTGRTEAFF. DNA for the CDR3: TGCGCCAGCAGCTTAACGGGGCGGACTGAAGCTTTCTTT.

The CDR3 DNA sequence: TGCAGTGCTTCCACCCCGGGGAGTAAAGAGACCCAGTACTTC. Its translation is CSASTPGSKETQYF. The chain uses TRBV20-1 and TRBJ2-5, with D possibly being TRBD2 (5 bases). The CDR3 sequence is 14 residues long. Germline CDR1 DFQATT, CDR2 SNEGSKA (reference sequence). Trimming took 5 bases from V and 3 from J, leaving 16 bases between them.

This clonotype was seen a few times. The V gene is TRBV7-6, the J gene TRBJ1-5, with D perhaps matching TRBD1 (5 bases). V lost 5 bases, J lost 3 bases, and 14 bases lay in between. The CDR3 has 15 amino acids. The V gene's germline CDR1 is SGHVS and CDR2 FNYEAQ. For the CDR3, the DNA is TGTGCCAGCAGCCAACAATCGGGGCTCAATCAGCCCCAGCATTTT. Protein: CASSQQSGLNQPQHF.

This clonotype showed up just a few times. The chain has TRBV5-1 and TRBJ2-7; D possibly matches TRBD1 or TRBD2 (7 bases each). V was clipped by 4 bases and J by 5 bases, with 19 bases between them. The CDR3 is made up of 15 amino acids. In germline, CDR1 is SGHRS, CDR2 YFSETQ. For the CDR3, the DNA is TGCGCCAGCAGCCGCACAGGGGAGGGTGTCCACGAGCAGTACTTC. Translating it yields CASSRTGEGVHEQYF.

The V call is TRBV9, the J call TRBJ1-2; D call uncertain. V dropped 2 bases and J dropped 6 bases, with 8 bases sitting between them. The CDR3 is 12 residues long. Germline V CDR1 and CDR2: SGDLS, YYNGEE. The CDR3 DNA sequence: TGTGCCAGCAGCGTCTCCGTGGATGGCTACACCTTC. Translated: CASSVSVDGYTF. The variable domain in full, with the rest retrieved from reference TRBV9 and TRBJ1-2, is DSGVTQTPKHLITATGQRVTLRCSPRSGDLSVYWYQQSLDQGLQFLIQYYNGEERAKGNILERFSAQQFPDLHSELNLSSLELGDSALYFCASSVSVDGYTFGSGTRLTVV.

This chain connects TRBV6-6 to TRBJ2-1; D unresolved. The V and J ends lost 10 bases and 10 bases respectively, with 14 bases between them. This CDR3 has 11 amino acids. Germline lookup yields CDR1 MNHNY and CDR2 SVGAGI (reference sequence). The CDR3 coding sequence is TGTGCCATCAAAGATTACAGAGAGCAGTTCTTC. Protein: CAIKDYREQFF.

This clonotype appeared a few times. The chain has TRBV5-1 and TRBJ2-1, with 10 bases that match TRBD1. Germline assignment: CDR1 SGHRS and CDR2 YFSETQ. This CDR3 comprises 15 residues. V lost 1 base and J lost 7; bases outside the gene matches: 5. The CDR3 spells CASSLLGQGPNEQFF. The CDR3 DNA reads TGCGCCAGCAGCTTGCTGGGACAGGGGCCGAATGAGCAGTTCTTC.

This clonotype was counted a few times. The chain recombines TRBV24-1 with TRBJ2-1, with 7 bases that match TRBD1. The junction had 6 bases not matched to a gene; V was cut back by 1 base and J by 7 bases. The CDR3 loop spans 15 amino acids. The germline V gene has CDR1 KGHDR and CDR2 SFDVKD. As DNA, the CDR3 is TGTGCCACCAGTGATTTAGGGGGCGCGGGTAATGAGCAGTTCTTC. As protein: CATSDLGGAGNEQFF.

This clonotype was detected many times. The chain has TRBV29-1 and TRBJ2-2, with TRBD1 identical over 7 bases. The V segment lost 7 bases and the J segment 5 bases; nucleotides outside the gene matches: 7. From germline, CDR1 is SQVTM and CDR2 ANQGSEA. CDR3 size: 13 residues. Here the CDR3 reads CSATTGLTGELFF. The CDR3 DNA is TGCAGCGCGACGACAGGGCTAACCGGGGAGCTGTTTTTT.

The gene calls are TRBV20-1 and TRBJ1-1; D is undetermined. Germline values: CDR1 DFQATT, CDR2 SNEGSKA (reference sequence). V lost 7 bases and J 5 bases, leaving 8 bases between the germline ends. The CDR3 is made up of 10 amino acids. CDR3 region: CSGLGTEAFF. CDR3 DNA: TGCAGTGGGCTGGGAACTGAAGCTTTCTTT.

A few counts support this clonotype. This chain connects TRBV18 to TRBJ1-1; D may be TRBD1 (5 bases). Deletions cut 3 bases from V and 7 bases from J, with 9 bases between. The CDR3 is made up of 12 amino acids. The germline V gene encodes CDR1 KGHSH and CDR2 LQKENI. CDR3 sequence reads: CASSPDDSEAFF. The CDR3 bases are TGTGCCAGCTCACCCGACGACAGTGAAGCTTTCTTT.

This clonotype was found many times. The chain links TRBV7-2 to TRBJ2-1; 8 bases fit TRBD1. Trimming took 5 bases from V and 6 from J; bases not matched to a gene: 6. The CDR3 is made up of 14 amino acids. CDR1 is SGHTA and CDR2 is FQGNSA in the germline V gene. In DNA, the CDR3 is TGTGCCAGCAGCGGGACAGGTGGTCGCAATGAGCAGTTCTTC. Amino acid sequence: CASSGTGGRNEQFF.

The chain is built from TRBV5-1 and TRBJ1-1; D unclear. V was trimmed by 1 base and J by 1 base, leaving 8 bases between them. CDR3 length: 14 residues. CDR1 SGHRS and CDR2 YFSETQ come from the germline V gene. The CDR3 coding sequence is TGCGCCAGCAGCTTGTTACGGTGGAACACTGAAGCTTTCTTT. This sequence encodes CASSLLRWNTEAFF.

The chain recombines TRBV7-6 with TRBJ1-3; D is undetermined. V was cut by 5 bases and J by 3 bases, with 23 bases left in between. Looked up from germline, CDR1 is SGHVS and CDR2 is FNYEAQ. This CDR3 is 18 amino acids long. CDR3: CASSPRGPPLHYGNTIYF. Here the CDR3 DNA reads TGTGCCAGCAGCCCCCGTGGGCCGCCGCTCCATTATGGAAACACCATATATTTT.